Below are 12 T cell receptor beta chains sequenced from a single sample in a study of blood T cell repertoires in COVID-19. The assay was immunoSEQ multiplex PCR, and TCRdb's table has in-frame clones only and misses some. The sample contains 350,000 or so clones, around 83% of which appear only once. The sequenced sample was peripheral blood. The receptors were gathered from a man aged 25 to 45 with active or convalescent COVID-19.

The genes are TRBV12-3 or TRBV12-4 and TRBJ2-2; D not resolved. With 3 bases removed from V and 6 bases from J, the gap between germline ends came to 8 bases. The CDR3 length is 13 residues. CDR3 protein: CASSFLTAGELFF. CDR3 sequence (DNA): TGTGCCAGCAGTTTCCTAACGGCCGGGGAGCTGTTTTTT.

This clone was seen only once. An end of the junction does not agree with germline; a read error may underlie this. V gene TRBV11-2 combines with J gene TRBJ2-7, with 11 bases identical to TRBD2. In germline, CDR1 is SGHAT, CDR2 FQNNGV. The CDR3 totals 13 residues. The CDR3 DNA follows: TGTGCCAGCAGCCTGCCGGGACTAGCGGAGATCAACTTC. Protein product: CASSLPGLAEINF. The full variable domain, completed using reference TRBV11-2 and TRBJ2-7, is EAGVAQSPRYKIIEKRQSVAFWCNPISGHATLYWYQQILGQGPKLLIQFQNNGVVDDSQLPKDRFSAERLKGVDSTLKIQPAKLEDSAVYLCASSLPGLAEINFGPGTRLTVT.

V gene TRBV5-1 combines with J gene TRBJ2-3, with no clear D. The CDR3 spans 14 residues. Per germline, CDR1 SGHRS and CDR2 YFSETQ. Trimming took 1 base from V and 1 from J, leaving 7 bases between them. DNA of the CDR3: TGCGCCAGCAGCTTGTCCCTCGGCACAGATACGCAGTATTTT. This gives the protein CASSLSLGTDTQYF.

Written as DNA, the CDR3 is TGTGCCAGCAGCTTTAGAGGAGGACTGTCCTCCTACGAGCAGTACTTC. Its translation is CASSFRGGLSSYEQYF. The chain carries TRBV7-8 and TRBJ2-7; tentative D call: TRBD2 (5 bases). V lost 3 bases and J lost 0, with 15 bases in between. Germline V lookup: CDR1 SGHVS, CDR2 FQNEAQ. The CDR3 has 16 amino acids.

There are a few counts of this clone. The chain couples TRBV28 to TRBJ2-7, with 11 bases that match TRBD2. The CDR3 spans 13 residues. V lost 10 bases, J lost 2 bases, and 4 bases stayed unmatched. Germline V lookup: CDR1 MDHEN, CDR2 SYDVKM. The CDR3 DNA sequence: TGTGCCACGGGGACTAGCGGAACCTACGAGCAGTACTTC. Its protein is CATGTSGTYEQYF.

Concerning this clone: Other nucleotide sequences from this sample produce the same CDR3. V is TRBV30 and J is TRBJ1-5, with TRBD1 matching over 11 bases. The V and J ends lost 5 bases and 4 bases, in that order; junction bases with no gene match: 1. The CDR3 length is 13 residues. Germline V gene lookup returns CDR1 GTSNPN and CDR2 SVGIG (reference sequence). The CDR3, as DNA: TGTGCCTGGGGGACAGGGGGTAATCAGCCCCAGCATTTT. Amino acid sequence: CAWGTGGNQPQHF.

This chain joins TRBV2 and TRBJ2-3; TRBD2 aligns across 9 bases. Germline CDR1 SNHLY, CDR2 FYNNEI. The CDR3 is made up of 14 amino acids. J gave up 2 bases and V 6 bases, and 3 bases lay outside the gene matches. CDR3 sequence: CASSPSGVTDTQYF. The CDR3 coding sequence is TGTGCCAGCAGCCCTAGCGGGGTCACAGATACGCAGTATTTT.

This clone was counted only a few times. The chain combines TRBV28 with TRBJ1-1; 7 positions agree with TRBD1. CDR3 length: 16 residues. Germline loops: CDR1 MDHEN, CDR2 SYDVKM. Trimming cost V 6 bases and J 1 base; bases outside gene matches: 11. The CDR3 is CASRVQGDQSNTEAFF. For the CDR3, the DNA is TGTGCCAGCAGGGTTCAGGGGGATCAATCGAACACTGAAGCTTTCTTT.

The CDR3: CASSLGGANEKLFF. CDR3 nucleotide sequence: TGTGCCAGCAGTTTGGGGGGGGCTAATGAAAAACTGTTTTTT. The genes are TRBV28 and TRBJ1-4, with D tentatively TRBD1 (5 bases). Germline lookup yields CDR1 MDHEN and CDR2 SYDVKM. This CDR3 is 14 amino acids long. V was shortened by 3 bases and J by 3 bases, with 8 bases between the two germline ends.

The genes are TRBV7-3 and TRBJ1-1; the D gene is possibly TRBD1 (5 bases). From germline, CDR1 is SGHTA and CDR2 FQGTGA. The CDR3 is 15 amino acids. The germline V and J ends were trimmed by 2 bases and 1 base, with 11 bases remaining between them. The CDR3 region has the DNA TGTGCCAGCAGCTTAGACGGGGGTAAGAACACTGAAGCTTTCTTT. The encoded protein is CASSLDGGKNTEAFF.

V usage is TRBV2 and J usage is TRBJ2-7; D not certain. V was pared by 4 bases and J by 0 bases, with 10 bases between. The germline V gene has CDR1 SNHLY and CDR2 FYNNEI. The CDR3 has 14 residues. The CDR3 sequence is CASSALFSSYEQYF. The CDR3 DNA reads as TGTGCCAGCAGTGCACTGTTTAGCTCCTACGAGCAGTACTTC.

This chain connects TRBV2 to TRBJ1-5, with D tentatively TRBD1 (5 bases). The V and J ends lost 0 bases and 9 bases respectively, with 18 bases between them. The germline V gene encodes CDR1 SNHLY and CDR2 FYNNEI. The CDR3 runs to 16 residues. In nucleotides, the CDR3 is TGTGCCAGCAGTGAAGCCGAGGGCGGGGGATTGGGGCCCCAGCATTTT. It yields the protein CASSEAEGGGLGPQHF.